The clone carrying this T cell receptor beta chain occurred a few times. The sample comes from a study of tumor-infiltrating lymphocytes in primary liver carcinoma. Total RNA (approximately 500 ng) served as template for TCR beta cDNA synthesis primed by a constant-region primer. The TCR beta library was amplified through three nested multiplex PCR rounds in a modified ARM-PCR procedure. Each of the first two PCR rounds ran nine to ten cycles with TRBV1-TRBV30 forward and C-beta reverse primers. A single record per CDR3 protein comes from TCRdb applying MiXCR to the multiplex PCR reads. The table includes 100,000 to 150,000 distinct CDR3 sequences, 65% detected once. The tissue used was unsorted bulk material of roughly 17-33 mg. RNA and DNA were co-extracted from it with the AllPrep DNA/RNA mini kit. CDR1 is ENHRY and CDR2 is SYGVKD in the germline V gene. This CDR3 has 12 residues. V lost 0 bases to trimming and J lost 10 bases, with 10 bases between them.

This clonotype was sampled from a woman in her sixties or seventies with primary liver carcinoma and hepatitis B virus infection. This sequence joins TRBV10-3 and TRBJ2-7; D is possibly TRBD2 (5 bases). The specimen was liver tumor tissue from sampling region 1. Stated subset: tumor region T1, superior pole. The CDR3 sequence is CAISESWAGQYF. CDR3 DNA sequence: TGTGCCATCAGTGAGTCCTGGGCGGGCCAGTACTTC.